Below are 28 T cell receptor beta chains sequenced from a single sample in a study of T cells in lung cancer brain metastases. The protocol was immunoSEQ multiplex PCR, while the TCRdb copy is restricted to in-frame clones and leaves out a portion. The sample consists of about 4,800 clones, about 85% of them appearing once. The sample consisted of tumor tissue from the primary lung tumor. Receptor source: a woman between 50 and 59 years old with non-small cell lung cancer.

The chain combines TRBV12-5 with TRBJ1-1; tentative D call: TRBD1 (6 bases). CDR1 and CDR2 (germline): LGHNT, FRNRAP. The CDR3 runs 12 residues. V lost 6 bases, J lost 3 bases, and 8 bases lay in between. CDR3 loop: CASGGGDTEAFF. DNA for the CDR3: TGTGCTAGTGGAGGGGGGGACACTGAAGCTTTCTTT.

V and J are TRBV15 and TRBJ1-2, with D unresolved. This CDR3 region has 15 residues. Germline loops: CDR1 LNHNV, CDR2 YYDKDF (reference sequence). Trimming pared 0 bases from V and 6 bases from J, leaving 14 bases between. CDR3 DNA: TGTGCCACCAGCAGAGATAGGCAGAACCTTCATGGCTACACCTTC. Protein sequence: CATSRDRQNLHGYTF. The full variable domain, in which reference TRBV15 and TRBJ1-2 provide the parts outside the CDR3, is DAMVIQNPRYQVTQFGKPVTLSCSQTLNHNVMYWYQQKSSQAPKLLFHYYDKDFNNEADTPDNFQSRRPNTSFCFLDIRSPGLGDTAMYLCATSRDRQNLHGYTFGSGTRLTVV.

V gene TRBV7-9 combines with J gene TRBJ1-2; D perhaps matches TRBD1 (6 bases). Germline V gene sequence: CDR1 SEHNR, CDR2 FQNEAQ (reference sequence). Trimming left V 1 base short and J 8 bases short, with 14 bases between. The CDR3 runs to 14 residues. Here the CDR3 DNA reads TGTGCCAGCAGCTTAGGGCCGGGGGCGAGGGGCTACACCTTC. It is translated as CASSLGPGARGYTF.

Of note for this clone: The germline gene is not matched at one end of the junction; a read error may be the cause. The chain recombines TRBV5-6 with TRBJ2-1; TRBD2 matches 10 bases. CDR1 is SGHDT, CDR2 YYEEEE, per germline. The CDR3 has 14 residues. The CDR3 bases are TGTGCCAGCCGCTTAGCGGGAGGAGGCAATGAGCAGTTCTTC. This codes for CASRLAGGGNEQFF.

The chain couples TRBV5-1 to TRBJ1-4; D is unclear. Trimming pared 4 bases from V and 7 bases from J, leaving 11 bases between. The CDR3 has 13 residues. Germline V gene data show CDR1 as SGHRS and CDR2 as YFSETQ. Written as DNA, the CDR3 is TGCGCCAGCAGCCTGCAGAGAGCTGAAAAACTGTTTTTT. Its translation is CASSLQRAEKLFF.

The chain combines TRBV30 with TRBJ2-7; 9 bases map to TRBD2. CDR3 length equals 14 residues. Trimming removed 2 bases from V and 6 bases from J; junction bases left unmatched: 8. From germline, CDR1 is GTSNPN and CDR2 SVGIG (reference sequence). The CDR3 protein is CAWSYGSGRREQYV. CDR3 nucleotides: TGTGCCTGGAGTTACGGTAGCGGGAGACGCGAGCAGTACGTC.

This clone was counted only a few times. The rearrangement joins TRBV14 to TRBJ1-2, with D perhaps TRBD1 (5 bases). Germline CDR1 SGHDN, CDR2 FVKESK. The length of the CDR3 is 13 residues. The V gene lost 4 bases and the J gene lost 4 bases, with 10 bases spanning the gap. The CDR3 nucleotides are TGTGCCAGCAGCCGGACATTCTTCTATGGCTACACCTTC. This gives the protein CASSRTFFYGYTF.

This sequence joins TRBV19 and TRBJ2-5, with TRBD1 matching over 7 bases. The CDR3 runs 14 residues. The V and J ends lost 4 bases and 3 bases, in that order; junction bases with no gene match: 5. Germline CDR1 LNHDA, CDR2 SQIVND (reference sequence). CDR3 region: CASSRYQGEETQYF. CDR3 in DNA: TGTGCCAGTAGTAGATATCAGGGGGAAGAGACCCAGTACTTC.

This chain uses TRBV7-9 with TRBJ2-2; D not resolved. Deletions cut 4 bases from V and 3 bases from J, with 6 bases between. The germline V gene has CDR1 SEHNR and CDR2 FQNEAQ (reference sequence). The CDR3 has 13 residues. CDR3 amino acids: CASSSGHTGELFF. The DNA of the CDR3 is TGTGCCAGCAGCTCAGGACACACCGGGGAGCTGTTTTTT.

The rearrangement links TRBV10-2 to TRBJ1-5, with TRBD1 matching over 7 bases. The CDR3 consists of 16 residues. Losses at the gene ends were 2 bases for V and 0 bases for J; bases not matched to a gene: 4. Germline assignment: CDR1 WSHSY and CDR2 SAAADI. The CDR3 loop reads CASSEGAGGSNQPQHF. The CDR3 DNA sequence: TGCGCCAGCAGTGAGGGGGCAGGGGGTAGCAATCAGCCCCAGCATTTT.

About this clone: The sample contains more than one DNA sequence encoding this CDR3. The chain carries TRBV19 and TRBJ2-2, with 11 bases lining up with TRBD2. The CDR3 is made up of 17 amino acids. Germline lookup yields CDR1 LNHDA and CDR2 SQIVND (reference sequence). Trimming cost V 4 bases and J 0 bases; bases outside gene matches: 4. The CDR3 here is CASSKIAGGPNTGELFF. CDR3 coding DNA: TGTGCCAGTAGTAAAATAGCGGGAGGGCCGAACACCGGGGAGCTGTTTTTT. The full variable domain, in which reference TRBV19 and TRBJ2-2 provide the parts outside the CDR3, is DGGITQSPKYLFRKEGQNVTLSCEQNLNHDAMYWYRQDPGQGLRLIYYSQIVNDFQKGDIAEGYSVSREKKESFPLTVTSAQKNPTAFYLCASSKIAGGPNTGELFFGEGSRLTVL.

J is TRBJ1-4 and V is TRBV29-1; no firm D call. Looked up from germline, CDR1 is SQVTM and CDR2 is ANQGSEA. The CDR3 length is 12 residues. Trimming left V 5 bases short and J 7 bases short, with 11 bases between. The CDR3 is CSVREHGEKLFF. The CDR3 DNA sequence: TGCAGCGTTAGAGAACATGGTGAAAAACTGTTTTTT.

The chain combines TRBV5-4 with TRBJ1-1; TRBD1 might be the D (5 bases). V was cut by 2 bases and J by 3 bases, with 14 bases left in between. Germline-derived CDR1 and CDR2 are SGHNT and YYREEE (reference sequence). This CDR3 spans 15 amino acids. The CDR3 here is CASSLARGRYTEAFF. The CDR3, as DNA: TGTGCCAGCAGCTTAGCCCGGGGACGGTACACTGAAGCTTTCTTT.

The rearrangement joins TRBV4-2 to TRBJ1-5; 12 bases match TRBD1. V dropped 1 base and J dropped 7; count of bases not matched to a gene: 11. CDR3 length: 18 amino acids. Germline V gene lookup returns CDR1 LGHNA and CDR2 YNFKEQ. CDR3 sequence (DNA): TGTGCCAGCAGCCAAGGTCTGAAGGGACAGGGGGCGGGACAGCCCCAGCATTTT. It is translated as CASSQGLKGQGAGQPQHF.

The chain couples TRBV2 to TRBJ2-1, with a weak D call TRBD1 (6 bases). The CDR3 is 15 residues long. CDR1 SNHLY and CDR2 FYNNEI come from the germline V gene. V shed 1 base and J shed 4 bases, with 11 bases lying between them. The CDR3 bases are TGTGCCAGCAGTGAAGGGCAGGGGAGATACAATGAGCAGTTCTTC. Translating it yields CASSEGQGRYNEQFF.

J is TRBJ1-1 and V is TRBV2; 7 bases line up with TRBD1. This CDR3 comprises 13 residues. CDR1 is SNHLY, CDR2 FYNNEI, per germline. Trimming took 6 bases from V and 0 from J; bases not matched to a gene: 1. The CDR3 spells CASRTGMNTEAFF. In DNA, the CDR3 is TGTGCCAGCAGGACAGGGATGAACACTGAAGCTTTCTTT.

This chain connects TRBV10-3 to TRBJ1-1; TRBD1 might be the D (6 bases). Germline-derived CDR1 and CDR2 are ENHRY and SYGVKD. This CDR3 region has 15 residues. Trimming removed 3 bases from V and 1 base from J, with 12 bases in between. In nucleotides, the CDR3 is TGTGCCATCAGTGAAGGGGGGACGGCGAACACTGAAGCTTTCTTT. Amino acid sequence: CAISEGGTANTEAFF.

The chain links TRBV4-1 to TRBJ2-4; D gene ambiguous. The germline gives CDR1 MGHRA, CDR2 YSYEKL. The CDR3 loop spans 14 amino acids. V lost 0 bases to trimming and J lost 7 bases, with 10 bases between them. This chain's CDR3 is CASSQEGTENIQYF. The CDR3 DNA follows: TGCGCCAGCAGCCAAGAGGGAACAGAGAACATTCAGTACTTC.

This clone was seen a few times. The chain uses TRBV5-1 and TRBJ2-1, with 8 positions matching TRBD2. The V gene end was trimmed by 3 bases and the J gene end by 2 bases; junction bases not matched to a gene: 4. The CDR3 runs 15 residues. Germline V gives CDR1 SGHRS, CDR2 YFSETQ. CDR3 protein: CASSSVAGTYNEQFF. The CDR3 DNA sequence: TGCGCCAGCAGCTCCGTAGCGGGAACCTACAATGAGCAGTTCTTC.

The V call is TRBV5-6, the J call TRBJ2-1, with a tentative D call TRBD1 (5 bases). The CDR3 contains 15 residues. V dropped 1 base and J dropped 4 bases, with 12 bases sitting between them. In germline, CDR1 is SGHDT, CDR2 YYEEEE. The CDR3, as DNA: TGTGCCAGCAGCTTGCCGCCAGGGCGATACAATGAGCAGTTCTTC. Protein product: CASSLPPGRYNEQFF.

The chain links TRBV25-1 to TRBJ1-1; D is unresolved. This CDR3 contains 12 residues. The germline V and J ends were trimmed by 3 bases and 11 bases, with 13 bases remaining between them. In germline, CDR1 is MGHDK, CDR2 SYGVNS. The CDR3 is CASSDPPMEAFF. The CDR3 region has the DNA TGTGCCAGCAGTGATCCTCCCATGGAGGCTTTCTTT.

With regard to this clone: Other DNA sequences of this sample code for an identical CDR3. This chain links TRBV13 with TRBJ1-2; D is possibly TRBD1 (6 bases). Germline assignment: CDR1 PRHDT and CDR2 FYEKMQ (reference sequence). The V and J ends lost 2 bases and 5 bases respectively, with 18 bases between them. The CDR3 totals 16 residues. The CDR3 DNA is TGTGCCAGCAGCTTACTTCTCGGACAGACCGGTTATGGCTACACCTTC. It specifies CASSLLLGQTGYGYTF.

The chain links TRBV5-4 to TRBJ1-4, with TRBD1 matching over 8 bases. Germline V gives CDR1 SGHNT, CDR2 YYREEE (reference sequence). This CDR3 spans 14 amino acids. The J segment lost 8 bases and the V segment lost 1 base, leaving 4 bases of the junction unmatched. In nucleotides, the CDR3 is TGTGCCAGCAGCTTGCAGGGGGCAGGCGAAAAACTGTTTTTT. Its translation: CASSLQGAGEKLFF.

The chain has TRBV11-3 and TRBJ2-5; D is undetermined. This CDR3 spans 13 amino acids. Trimming pared 3 bases from V and 1 base from J, leaving 6 bases between. Per germline, CDR1 SGHNT and CDR2 YENEEA. CDR3 protein: CASSFGPQETQYF. The CDR3 DNA follows: TGTGCCAGCAGCTTCGGCCCCCAAGAGACCCAGTACTTC.

This chain uses TRBV7-8 with TRBJ2-7; D remains unclear. V was cut by 0 bases and J by 6 bases, with 9 bases left in between. This CDR3 has 13 amino acids. CDR1 and CDR2 (germline): SGHVS, FQNEAQ. The CDR3 here is CASSLAGSREQYV. Here the CDR3 DNA reads TGTGCCAGCAGCTTAGCAGGTTCCCGCGAGCAGTACGTC.

There are a few counts of this clone. The CDR3: CASSEEADTGELFF. CDR3 in DNA: TGTGCCAGCAGTGAGGAGGCAGACACCGGGGAGCTGTTTTTT. The genes are TRBV2 and TRBJ2-2; tentative D call: TRBD2 (5 bases). Germline V CDR1 and CDR2: SNHLY, FYNNEI. Trimming cost V 3 bases and J 3 bases, with 8 bases left between them. The CDR3 loop spans 14 amino acids.

This chain links TRBV19 with TRBJ2-1, with unresolved D. Trimming removed 6 bases from V and 4 bases from J, with 13 bases in between. Germline V gives CDR1 LNHDA, CDR2 SQIVND (reference sequence). This CDR3 is 14 amino acids long. CDR3 loop: CASSGPTQYNEQFF. The CDR3 DNA is TGTGCCAGTAGCGGGCCGACCCAGTACAATGAGCAGTTCTTC.

On this clone: Germline and junction disagree at one end, which may indicate a read error. CDR3 region: CVSSFPSTGDEQFF. CDR3 bases: TGTGTCAGCAGCTTCCCCTCCACAGGGGATGAGCAGTTCTTC. The genes are TRBV5-4 and TRBJ2-1, with 7 nucleotides matching TRBD1. Germline CDR1 and CDR2: SGHNT and YYREEE (reference sequence). The length of the CDR3 is 14 residues. The complete variable domain, with remaining parts taken from reference TRBV5-4 and TRBJ2-1, reads ETGVTQSPTHLIKTRGQQVTLRCSSQSGHNTVSWYQQALGQGPQFIFQYYREEENGRGNFPPRFSGLQFPNYSSELNVNALELDDSALYLCVSSFPSTGDEQFFGPGTRLTVL.